The present T cell receptor beta chain was sequenced within a study of blood T cell repertoires in COVID-19. V trimming: 0 bases; J trimming: 9 bases; junction bases outside the gene matches: 7. The CDR3 has 17 residues. Germline V gives CDR1 MRHNA, CDR2 SNTAGT. Assay used: immunoSEQ multiplex PCR; TCRdb lists only in-frame clones, some missing. This repertoire shows about 250,000 clones, about 91% found once; its top ten account for 6.3%. The V and J genes are TRBV6-4 and TRBJ2-1; 14 nucleotides match TRBD2. The receptor was isolated from a woman aged 25 to 39 with COVID-19, enrolled during active disease. The sequencing sample was made of peripheral blood. This CDR3 reads CASSDSGTSGSLVEQFF. CDR3 sequence (DNA): TGTGCCAGCAGTGACTCGGGGACTAGCGGGAGTCTGGTTGAGCAGTTCTTC.